This TCR beta chain was profiled in a study of blood T cell repertoires in COVID-19. Turning to the study itself: The origin of the acute and convalescent COVID-19 samples was the United States, Italy and Spain.

The trim removed 2 bases at V and 5 bases at J, leaving 7 bases unmatched. The CDR3 contains 15 residues. CDR1 and CDR2 from the germline V gene are MDHEN and SYDVKM. The method was immunoSEQ multiplex PCR; TCRdb's version includes in-frame clones alone and lacks a portion of them. The sample holds about 180,000 clones, 80% to 90% seen once. This TCR was sampled from a young man who had recovered from COVID-19. The chain recombines TRBV28 with TRBJ2-7, with 9 bases that match TRBD2. The sequenced sample was peripheral blood. The CDR3 region is CASSLRSGRVHEQYF. The DNA for the CDR3 is TGTGCCAGCAGTTTACGTAGCGGGAGAGTCCACGAGCAGTACTTC.